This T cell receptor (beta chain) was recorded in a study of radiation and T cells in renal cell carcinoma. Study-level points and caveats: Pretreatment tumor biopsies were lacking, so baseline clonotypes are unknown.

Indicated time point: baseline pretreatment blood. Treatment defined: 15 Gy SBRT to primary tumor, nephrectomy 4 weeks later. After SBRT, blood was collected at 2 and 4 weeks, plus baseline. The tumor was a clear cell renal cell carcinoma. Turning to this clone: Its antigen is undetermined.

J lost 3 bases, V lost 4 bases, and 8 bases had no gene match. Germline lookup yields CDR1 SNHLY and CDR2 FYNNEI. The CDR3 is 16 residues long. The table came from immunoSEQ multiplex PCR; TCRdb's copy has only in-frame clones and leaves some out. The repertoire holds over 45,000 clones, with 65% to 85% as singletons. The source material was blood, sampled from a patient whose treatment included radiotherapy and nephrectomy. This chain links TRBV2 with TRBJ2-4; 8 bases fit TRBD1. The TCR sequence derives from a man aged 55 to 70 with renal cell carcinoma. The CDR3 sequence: CASSAQGAWGKNIQYF. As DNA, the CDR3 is TGTGCCAGCAGTGCCCAGGGGGCTTGGGGCAAAAACATTCAGTACTTC. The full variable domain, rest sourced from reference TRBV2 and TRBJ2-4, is EPEVTQTPSHQVTQMGQEVILRCVPISNHLYFYWYRQILGQKVEFLVSFYNNEISEKSEIFDDQFSVERPDGSNFTLKIRSTKLEDSAMYFCASSAQGAWGKNIQYFGAGTRLSVL.